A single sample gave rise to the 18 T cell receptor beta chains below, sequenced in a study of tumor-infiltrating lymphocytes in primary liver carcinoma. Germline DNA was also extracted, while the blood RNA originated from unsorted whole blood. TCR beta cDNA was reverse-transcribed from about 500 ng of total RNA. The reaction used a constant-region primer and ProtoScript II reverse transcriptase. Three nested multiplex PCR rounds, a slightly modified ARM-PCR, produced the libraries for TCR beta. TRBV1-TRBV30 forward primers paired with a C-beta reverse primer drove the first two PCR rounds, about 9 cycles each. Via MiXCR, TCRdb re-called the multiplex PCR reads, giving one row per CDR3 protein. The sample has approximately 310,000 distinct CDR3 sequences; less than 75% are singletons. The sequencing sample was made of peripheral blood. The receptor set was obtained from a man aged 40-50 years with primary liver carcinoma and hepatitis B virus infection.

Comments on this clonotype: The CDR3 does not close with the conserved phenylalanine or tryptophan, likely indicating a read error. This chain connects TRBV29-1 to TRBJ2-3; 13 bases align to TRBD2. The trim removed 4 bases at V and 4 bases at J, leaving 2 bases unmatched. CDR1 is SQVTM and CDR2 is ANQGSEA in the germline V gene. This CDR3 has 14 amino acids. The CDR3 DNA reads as TGCAGCGTTGGAACTAGCGGGAGGGCAGATACGCAGTATTCT. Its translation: CSVGTSGRADTQYS.

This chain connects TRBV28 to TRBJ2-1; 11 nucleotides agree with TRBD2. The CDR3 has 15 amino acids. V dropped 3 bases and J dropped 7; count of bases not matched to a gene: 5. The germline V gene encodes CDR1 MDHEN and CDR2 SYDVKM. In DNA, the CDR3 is TGTGCCAGCAGTTTGATCTCTAGCGGGAGGAATGAGCAGTTCTTC. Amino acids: CASSLISSGRNEQFF. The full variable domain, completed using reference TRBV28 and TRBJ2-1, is DVKVTQSSRYLVKRTGEKVFLECVQDMDHENMFWYRQDPGLGLRLIYFSYDVKMKEKGDIPEGYSVSREKKERFSLILESASTNQTSMYLCASSLISSGRNEQFFGPGTRLTVL.

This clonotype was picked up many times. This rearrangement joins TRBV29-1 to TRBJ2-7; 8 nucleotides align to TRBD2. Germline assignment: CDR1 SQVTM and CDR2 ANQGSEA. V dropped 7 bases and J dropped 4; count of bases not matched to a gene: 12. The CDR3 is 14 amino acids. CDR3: CSGREGTGPYEQYF. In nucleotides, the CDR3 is TGCAGCGGACGGGAGGGGACGGGACCTTACGAGCAGTACTTC.

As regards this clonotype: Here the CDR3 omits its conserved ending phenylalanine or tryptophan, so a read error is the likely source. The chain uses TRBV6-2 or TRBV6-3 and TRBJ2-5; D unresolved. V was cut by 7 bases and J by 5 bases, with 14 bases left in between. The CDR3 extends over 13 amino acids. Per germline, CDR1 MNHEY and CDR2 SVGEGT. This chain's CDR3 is CASTPFNTETQYL. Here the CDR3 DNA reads TGTGCCAGCACCCCTTTCAATACTGAGACCCAGTACCTC.

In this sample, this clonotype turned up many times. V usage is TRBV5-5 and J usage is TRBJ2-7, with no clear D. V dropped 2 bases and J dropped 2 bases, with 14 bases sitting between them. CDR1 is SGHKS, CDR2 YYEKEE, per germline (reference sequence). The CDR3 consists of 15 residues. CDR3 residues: CASSFDIRPPYEQYF. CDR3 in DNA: TGTGCCAGCAGCTTCGATATACGGCCACCCTACGAGCAGTACTTC. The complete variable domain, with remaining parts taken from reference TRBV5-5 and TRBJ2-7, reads DAGVTQSPTHLIKTRGQQVTLRCSPISGHKSVSWYQQVLGQGPQFIFQYYEKEERGRGNFPDRFSARQFPNYSSELNVNALLLGDSALYLCASSFDIRPPYEQYFGPGTRLTVT.

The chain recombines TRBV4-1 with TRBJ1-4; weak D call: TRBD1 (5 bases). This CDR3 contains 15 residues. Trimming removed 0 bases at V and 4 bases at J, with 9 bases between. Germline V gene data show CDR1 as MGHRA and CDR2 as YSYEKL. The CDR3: CASSQERGFNEKLFF. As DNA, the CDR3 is TGCGCCAGCAGCCAAGAGCGGGGCTTTAATGAAAAACTGTTTTTT.

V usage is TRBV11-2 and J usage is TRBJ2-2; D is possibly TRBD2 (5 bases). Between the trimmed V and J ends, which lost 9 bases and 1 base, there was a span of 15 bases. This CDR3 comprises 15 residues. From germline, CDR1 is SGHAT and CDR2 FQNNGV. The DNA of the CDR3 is TGTGCCAGTAGCCTTCTCAGCGGGAACACCGGGGAGCTGTTTTTT. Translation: CASSLLSGNTGELFF.

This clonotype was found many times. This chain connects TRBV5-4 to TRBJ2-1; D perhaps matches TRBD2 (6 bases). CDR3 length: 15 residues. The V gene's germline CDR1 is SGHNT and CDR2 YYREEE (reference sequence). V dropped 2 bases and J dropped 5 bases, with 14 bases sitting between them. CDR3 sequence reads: CASSFGDFDNNEQFF. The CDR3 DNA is TGTGCCAGCAGCTTTGGGGACTTCGACAACAATGAGCAGTTCTTC. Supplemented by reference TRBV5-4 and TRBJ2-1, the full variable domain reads ETGVTQSPTHLIKTRGQQVTLRCSSQSGHNTVSWYQQALGQGPQFIFQYYREEENGRGNFPPRFSGLQFPNYSSELNVNALELDDSALYLCASSFGDFDNNEQFFGPGTRLTVL.

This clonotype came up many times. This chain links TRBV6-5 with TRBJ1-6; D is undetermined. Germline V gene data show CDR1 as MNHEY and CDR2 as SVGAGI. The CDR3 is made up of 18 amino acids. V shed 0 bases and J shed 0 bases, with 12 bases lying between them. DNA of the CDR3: TGTGCCAGCAGTTACTCCGACCGGCTGAGCTCCTATAATTCACCCCTCCACTTT. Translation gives CASSYSDRLSSYNSPLHF.

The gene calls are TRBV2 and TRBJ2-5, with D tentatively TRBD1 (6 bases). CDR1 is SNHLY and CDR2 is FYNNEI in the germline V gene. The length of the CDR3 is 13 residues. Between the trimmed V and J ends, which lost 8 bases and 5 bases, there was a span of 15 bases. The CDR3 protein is CASLDRFLETQYF. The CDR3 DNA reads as TGTGCCAGCTTGGACAGATTTTTGGAGACCCAGTACTTC.

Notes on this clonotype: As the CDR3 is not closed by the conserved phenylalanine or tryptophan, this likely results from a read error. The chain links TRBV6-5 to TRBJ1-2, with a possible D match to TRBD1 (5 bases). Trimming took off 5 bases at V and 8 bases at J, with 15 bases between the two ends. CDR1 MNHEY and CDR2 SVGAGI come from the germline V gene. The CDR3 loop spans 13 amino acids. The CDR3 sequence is CASSRGRREGYTL. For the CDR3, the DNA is TGTGCCAGCAGTCGGGGACGCCGTGAGGGCTACACCCTC.

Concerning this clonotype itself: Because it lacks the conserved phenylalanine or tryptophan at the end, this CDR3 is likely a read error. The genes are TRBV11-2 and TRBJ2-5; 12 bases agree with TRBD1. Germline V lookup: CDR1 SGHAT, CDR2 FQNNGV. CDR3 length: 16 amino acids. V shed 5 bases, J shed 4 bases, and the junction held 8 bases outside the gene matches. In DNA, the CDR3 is TGTGCCAGCAGCGAATGGGGACAGGGGGCTAGAGAGACCCAGTACCTA. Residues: CASSEWGQGARETQYL.

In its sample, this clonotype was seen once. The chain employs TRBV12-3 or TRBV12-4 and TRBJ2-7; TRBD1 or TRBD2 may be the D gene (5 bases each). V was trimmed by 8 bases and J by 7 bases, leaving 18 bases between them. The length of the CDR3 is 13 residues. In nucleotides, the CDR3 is TGTGCCAGCGTGCTACCGGGACCCGGAGAGCAGTACTTC. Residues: CASVLPGPGEQYF.

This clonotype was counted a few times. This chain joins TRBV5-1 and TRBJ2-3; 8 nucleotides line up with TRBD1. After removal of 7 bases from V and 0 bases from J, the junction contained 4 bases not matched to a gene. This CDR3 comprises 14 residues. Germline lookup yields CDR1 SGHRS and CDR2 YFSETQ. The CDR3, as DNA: TGCGCCAGCGACAGGGGCGGTAGCACAGATACGCAGTATTTT. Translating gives CASDRGGSTDTQYF.

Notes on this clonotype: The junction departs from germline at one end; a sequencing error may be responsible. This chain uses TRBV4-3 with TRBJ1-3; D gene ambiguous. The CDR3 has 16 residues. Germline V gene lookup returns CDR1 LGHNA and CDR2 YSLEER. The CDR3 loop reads CGSSQDQTNPGYTIYF. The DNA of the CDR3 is TGCGGCAGCAGCCAAGATCAGACTAACCCCGGGTACACCATATATTTT.

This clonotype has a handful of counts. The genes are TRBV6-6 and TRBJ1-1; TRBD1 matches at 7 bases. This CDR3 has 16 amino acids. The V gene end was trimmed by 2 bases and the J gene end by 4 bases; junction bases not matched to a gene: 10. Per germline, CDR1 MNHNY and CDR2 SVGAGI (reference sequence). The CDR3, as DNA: TGTGCCAGCAGTTACCCTAGCGACAGGGTCGGCACTGAAGCTTTCTTT. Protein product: CASSYPSDRVGTEAFF.

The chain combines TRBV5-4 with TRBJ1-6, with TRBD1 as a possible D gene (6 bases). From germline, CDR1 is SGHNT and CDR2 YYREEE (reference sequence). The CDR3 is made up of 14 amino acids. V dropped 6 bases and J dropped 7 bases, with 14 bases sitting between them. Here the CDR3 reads CASTYGTQNSPLHF. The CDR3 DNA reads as TGTGCCAGCACCTACGGGACACAGAATTCACCCCTCCACTTT.

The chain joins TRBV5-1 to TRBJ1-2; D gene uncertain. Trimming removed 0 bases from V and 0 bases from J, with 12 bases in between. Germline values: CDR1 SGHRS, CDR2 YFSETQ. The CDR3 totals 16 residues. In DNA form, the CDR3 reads TGCGCCAGCAGCTTGGAGGGCAGGCGATCTAACTATGGCTACACCTTC. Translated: CASSLEGRRSNYGYTF.